This TCR beta chain was found in a study of T cell clones after liver transplantation. Overall study: HCV positivity affected three of eight recipients; the rest lacked autoimmune or viral indications.

Concerning this clone: Its antigen is unidentified.

Using immunoSEQ multiplex PCR, the repertoire was profiled, and TCRdb retains in-frame clones only, with some absent. This sample has more than 7,500 clones, with around 79% found just once. Study results and caveats: In a couple of subjects, few donor cells limited the measurable donor-reactive repertoire.

The sequence was collected from a human donor who received a liver transplant. The sequencing used CD8+ T cells from blood, collected before liver transplant.

The CDR3 reads CASSPAGLSGVAKNIQYF. In DNA form, the CDR3 reads TGTGCCAGCAGTCCAGCGGGCCTATCGGGAGTGGCCAAAAACATTCAGTACTTC. This sequence joins TRBV27 and TRBJ2-4, with a weak D call TRBD2 (6 bases). V gave up 5 bases and J gave up 1 base, with 21 bases separating them. The germline V gene encodes CDR1 MNHEY and CDR2 SMNVEV (reference sequence). The CDR3 is made up of 18 amino acids.